This TCR beta chain was obtained from a study of cytomegalovirus exposure and HLA in healthy donors. Regarding this clone: The antigen is unknown. An end of the junction does not agree with germline; a read error may underlie this.

CDR3 length: 9 amino acids. Germline values: CDR1 LGHNT, CDR2 FRNRAP. The table came from immunoSEQ multiplex PCR; TCRdb's copy has only in-frame clones and leaves some out. The sample has 200,000 or so clones; 80% to 95% are singletons. Study results and caveats: Most TCRs appeared rarely, but some public TCRs recurred in many donors. One later analysis, an examination of the 100 to 150 validation repertoires, found that first-cohort TCR clusters tended to co-occur in them.

The rearrangement uses TRBV12-5 and TRBJ1-1; 9 nucleotides agree with TRBD1. This sequence was found in a woman under 30 in good health and CMV-seronegative. The sequenced material came from PBMCs. The CDR3 loop reads CASGLDRGF. The DNA for the CDR3 is TGTGCTAGTGGACTGGACAGGGGTTTT.